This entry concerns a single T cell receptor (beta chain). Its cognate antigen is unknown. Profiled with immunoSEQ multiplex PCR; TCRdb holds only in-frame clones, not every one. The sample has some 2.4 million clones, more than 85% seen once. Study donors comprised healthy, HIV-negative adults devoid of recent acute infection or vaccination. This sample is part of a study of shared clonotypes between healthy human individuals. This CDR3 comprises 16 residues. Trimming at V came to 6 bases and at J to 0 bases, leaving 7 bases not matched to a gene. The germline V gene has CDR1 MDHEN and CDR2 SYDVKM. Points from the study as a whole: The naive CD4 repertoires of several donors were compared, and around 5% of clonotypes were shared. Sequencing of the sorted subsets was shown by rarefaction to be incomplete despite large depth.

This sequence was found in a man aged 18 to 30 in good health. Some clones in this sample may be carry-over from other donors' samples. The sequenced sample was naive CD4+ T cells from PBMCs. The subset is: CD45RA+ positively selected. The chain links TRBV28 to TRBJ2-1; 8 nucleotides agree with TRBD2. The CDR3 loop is CASSQTSGGSYNEQFF. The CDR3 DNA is TGTGCCAGCAGCCAGACGAGCGGGGGCTCCTACAATGAGCAGTTCTTC.